The rows below give T cell receptor beta chains drawn from one sample of a study of CD8 T cell repertoires and HIV-1 epitope variants. For these TCRs, the target antigens are not known. Data came from immunoSEQ multiplex PCR; TCRdb stores just in-frame clones and leaves some out. The sample carries approximately 5,100 clones, less than 75% recorded once. The specimen was cultured CD8+ T cells derived from PBMCs. Receptors originate from a male donor with HIV. Each CDR3 is given with its conserved first and last residue. The D gene is left open where the match is weak. Rows give clone size only sometimes, using once, few, many, or a class for an expanded clone.

TRBV5-1	TRBJ1-1	.	TRBD1	14	CASSRTGGNTEAFF	TGCGCCAGCAGCAGGACAGGGGGAAACACTGAAGCTTTCTTT
TRBV23-1	TRBJ2-7	.	.	15	CASSQSRGGPHEQYF	TGCGCCAGCAGTCAATCGAGGGGGGGGCCCCACGAGCAGTACTTC
TRBV29-1	TRBJ1-3	.	.	15	CSVPQDSASGNTIYF	TGCAGCGTGCCTCAGGACAGCGCCTCTGGAAACACCATATATTTT
TRBV7-8	TRBJ2-2	few	TRBD2	15	CASSSGLASSGELFF	TGTGCCAGCAGCTCGGGACTAGCCTCCTCCGGGGAGCTGTTTTTT
TRBV4-3	TRBJ2-7	.	TRBD2	13	CASSQGTSNEQYF	TGCGCCAGCAGCCAAGGGACTAGCAACGAGCAGTACTTC
TRBV5-6	TRBJ1-2	large	TRBD1	14	CASSDPGTGVLGAF	TGTGCCAGCAGCGATCCCGGGACAGGGGTCCTCGGTGCCTTC
TRBV5-6	TRBJ1-4	.	.	15	CASSLAPVLNEKLFF	TGTGCCAGCAGCTTGGCGCCCGTTCTTAATGAAAAACTGTTTTTT
TRBV11-3	TRBJ2-1	.	.	14	CASSLAPGDNEQFF	TGTGCCAGCAGCTTAGCCCCGGGCGACAATGAGCAGTTCTTC
TRBV7-7	TRBJ2-7	.	TRBD1	14	CASSLTGDSYEQYF	TGTGCCAGCAGCCTTACAGGGGATTCCTACGAGCAGTACTTC
TRBV6-5	TRBJ2-7	.	TRBD2	13	CASSWTSVTEQYF	TGTGCCAGCAGCTGGACTAGCGTAACCGAGCAGTACTTC
TRBV11-2	TRBJ2-7	.	TRBD2	15	CASSWLAGGSDEQYF	TGTGCCAGCAGCTGGCTAGCGGGAGGGAGCGACGAGCAGTACTTC
TRBV5-4	TRBJ2-7	.	TRBD1	14	CASRPGQGAGEQYF	TGTGCCAGCAGGCCTGGACAGGGGGCGGGGGAGCAGTACTTC
TRBV15	TRBJ2-1	.	TRBD1	16	CATSITTGVVDNEQFF	TGTGCCACCAGCATTACGACAGGGGTTGTGGACAATGAGCAGTTCTTC
TRBV15	TRBJ1-5	.	.	12	CATSASQGPQHF	TGTGCCACCAGCGCTTCACAGGGGCCCCAGCATTTT
TRBV27	TRBJ1-1	.	TRBD1	15	CASSRSKTGITEAFF	TGTGCCAGCAGTCGGTCGAAGACAGGGATCACTGAAGCTTTCTTT
TRBV7-9	TRBJ2-3	.	.	13	CASSRELTDTQYF	TGTGCCAGCAGTCGGGAGCTCACAGATACGCAGTATTTT
TRBV5-1	TRBJ1-5	few	TRBD1	14	CASSLSGGLQPQHF	TGCGCCAGCAGCTTGTCAGGGGGCCTTCAGCCCCAGCATTTT
TRBV27	TRBJ2-3	.	.	13	CASSFEPPDTQYF	TGTGCCAGCAGTTTCGAACCCCCAGATACGCAGTATTTT
TRBV6-5	TRBJ1-4	.	TRBD1	15	CASSYRGQGDEKLFF	TGTGCCAGCAGTTACCGAGGACAGGGAGATGAAAAACTGTTTTTT
TRBV2	TRBJ1-2	.	.	13	CASSEALTYGYTF	TGTGCCAGCAGTGAAGCGCTCACCTATGGCTACACCTTC
TRBV19	TRBJ2-7	.	.	14	CASSITLAAYEQYF	TGTGCCAGTAGTATAACCCTAGCTGCCTACGAGCAGTACTTC
TRBV11-2	TRBJ1-1	.	.	16	CASSLDRLRRETEAFF	TGTGCCAGCAGCTTAGACCGCCTCCGAAGGGAGACTGAAGCTTTCTTT
TRBV6-1	TRBJ2-7	.	.	12	CASSPTDYEQYF	TGTGCCAGCAGTCCGACTGATTACGAGCAGTACTTC
TRBV5-5	TRBJ1-3	.	.	13	CASSQTSGNTIYF	TGTGCCAGCAGCCAGACCTCTGGAAACACCATATATTTT
TRBV18	TRBJ2-3	.	TRBD2	16	CASSPKAGIGTDTQYF	TGTGCCAGCTCGCCAAAAGCGGGAATAGGCACAGATACGCAGTATTTT
TRBV7-9	TRBJ1-1	.	.	14	CASSSLSSGTEAFF	TGTGCCAGCAGCTCTCTAAGTTCGGGGACTGAAGCTTTCTTT
TRBV5-1	TRBJ2-7	.	.	12	CASSGYSYEQYF	TGCGCCAGCAGCGGTTACTCCTACGAGCAGTACTTC
TRBV11-1	TRBJ2-7	.	TRBD1	14	CASSPRDRDVEQYF	TGTGCCAGCAGCCCGAGGGACAGGGATGTCGAGCAGTACTTC
TRBV5-5	TRBJ2-1	few	.	13	CASSFGSYNEQFF	TGTGCCAGCAGCTTCGGCAGCTACAATGAGCAGTTCTTC
TRBV28	TRBJ1-4	.	.	15	CASSPGPVEDEKLFF	TGTGCCAGCAGTCCGGGCCCCGTAGAGGATGAAAAACTGTTTTTT
TRBV7-9	TRBJ1-4	.	TRBD1	15	CASSLRTGGSEKLFF	TGTGCCAGCAGCCTAAGGACAGGGGGCAGTGAAAAACTGTTTTTT
TRBV15	TRBJ2-7	.	.	13	CATSSLYRDEQYF	TGTGCCACCAGCAGCCTATACAGGGACGAGCAGTACTTC
TRBV5-6	TRBJ1-2	large	.	16	CASSPWPVELDYGYTF	TGTGCCAGCAGCCCTTGGCCGGTAGAATTGGACTATGGCTACACCTTC
TRBV21-1	TRBJ1-1	few	.	17	CASSECLRHSVDTEAFF	TGTGCCAGCAGTGAATGTCTCAGACACTCTGTCGACACTGAAGCTTTCTTT
TRBV6-5	TRBJ2-1	few	.	12	CASENDYNEQFF	TGTGCCAGTGAAAATGACTACAATGAGCAGTTCTTC
TRBV4-1	TRBJ1-1	few	.	15	CASSQDNSFLPEAFF	TGCGCCAGCAGCCAAGATAACAGTTTCCTCCCTGAAGCTTTCTTT
TRBV2	TRBJ2-1	.	TRBD2	16	CASNPLTSGEWNEQFF	TGTGCCAGCAATCCTCTGACTAGCGGGGAGTGGAATGAGCAGTTCTTC
TRBV27	TRBJ1-5	.	.	16	CASSQFQGISNQPQHF	TGTGCCAGCAGTCAATTTCAGGGGATCAGCAATCAGCCCCAGCATTTT
TRBV7-9	TRBJ2-5	.	TRBD1	15	CASSSLTDRAETQYF	TGTGCCAGCAGCTCTCTAACGGACAGGGCGGAGACCCAGTACTTC
TRBV9	TRBJ2-2	.	TRBD1	17	CASSVENTGGFTGELFF	TGTGCCAGCAGCGTAGAAAACACAGGGGGTTTCACCGGGGAGCTGTTTTTT
TRBV11-2	TRBJ2-1	.	TRBD2	14	CASSLATGGNEQFF	TGTGCCAGCAGCTTAGCGACGGGAGGCAATGAGCAGTTCTTC
TRBV6-5	TRBJ1-3	.	.	14	CASSNSRTGNTIYF	TGTGCCAGCAGCAACAGCCGCACTGGAAACACCATATATTTT
TRBV7-9	TRBJ2-1	.	TRBD2	16	CASSLGASGLNNEQFF	TGTGCCAGCAGCTTAGGTGCTAGCGGGTTAAACAATGAGCAGTTCTTC
TRBV5-1	TRBJ2-5	.	.	11	CASRIEKTQYF	TGCGCCAGCCGGATTGAGAAGACCCAGTACTTC
TRBV12-5	TRBJ2-1	.	.	16	CASGLGLRGSYNEQFF	TGTGCTAGTGGTTTGGGGCTAAGGGGGTCCTACAATGAGCAGTTCTTC
TRBV5-1	TRBJ1-1	.	.	14	CASSLVGRGTEAFF	TGCGCCAGCAGCTTGGTTGGAAGGGGCACTGAAGCTTTCTTT
TRBV19	TRBJ2-7	once	TRBD1	13	CASSTGGSYEQYF	TGTGCCAGTTCGACAGGGGGCAGCTACGAGCAGTACTTC
TRBV7-9	TRBJ2-5	.	.	14	CASSHPGFQETQYF	TGTGCCAGCAGCCACCCGGGATTCCAAGAGACCCAGTACTTC
TRBV28	TRBJ1-1	.	TRBD1	17	CASSFPGQGAKNTEAFF	TGTGCCAGCAGTTTTCCCGGGCAGGGGGCAAAGAACACTGAAGCTTTCTTT
TRBV9	TRBJ1-2	few	TRBD1	14	CASSTPGQVLGYTF	TGTGCCAGCAGCACTCCGGGACAGGTTCTCGGCTACACCTTC
TRBV7-9	TRBJ2-7	few	TRBD1	12	CASSLVGRDSKF	TGTGCCAGCAGCTTAGTTGGACGGGACAGCAAGTTC
TRBV7-9	TRBJ1-1	few	.	15	CASSFIRPNGPEAFF	TGTGCCAGCAGCTTCATTCGGCCCAACGGGCCTGAAGCTTTCTTT
TRBV27	TRBJ2-3	once	TRBD2	16	CASSLSTSGGTDTQYF	TGTGCCAGCAGTTTATCTACTAGCGGGGGCACAGATACGCAGTATTTT
TRBV5-6	TRBJ2-7	.	.	11	CASSFSGEQYF	TGTGCCAGCAGCTTCTCAGGAGAGCAGTACTTC
TRBV10-3	TRBJ2-1	.	.	12	CAISEGYNEQFF	TGTGCCATCAGTGAGGGCTACAATGAGCAGTTCTTC
TRBV11-2	TRBJ2-7	.	.	13	CASSPPGAYEQYF	TGTGCCAGCAGCCCCCCCGGGGCTTACGAGCAGTACTTC
TRBV7-2	TRBJ2-3	few	.	14	CASSSVLATDTQYF	TGTGCCAGCAGCTCCGTACTGGCGACAGATACGCAGTATTTT
TRBV2	TRBJ1-2	.	.	13	CASRWTESYGYTF	TGTGCCAGCAGGTGGACAGAGAGCTATGGCTACACCTTC
TRBV28	TRBJ1-1	.	.	16	CASSAYREDRRAEAFF	TGTGCCAGCAGTGCCTACAGGGAAGACCGCCGAGCTGAAGCTTTCTTT